This T cell receptor (beta chain) was sequenced in a study of graft-versus-host responses after intestinal transplantation. At the level of the study: Recipients obtained multivisceral, liver-intestinal, or isolated intestinal transplants. Study-level findings and limits: Graft-versus-host to host-versus-graft clonal ratios in allografts were high in patients with graft-donor T cell macrochimerism.

The CDR3 covers 16 residues. Concerning this clone: Its antigen is not identified.

Sequencing used immunoSEQ multiplex PCR; TCRdb keeps in-frame clones, though not all of them. The table shows 75,000 to 100,000 clones, with roughly four fifths occurring only once. The TCR originated in a human donor who received an intestinal transplant. Source: unstimulated CD8+ T cells sorted from spleen or lymph node cells, taken before intestinal transplant. This rearrangement joins TRBV12-1 to TRBJ2-7; the table's D gene call, TRBD2, was not cross checked with the DNA. TRBV12-1 is classified as a pseudogene. The CDR3 DNA sequence: TGTGCCAGCAGCTTTGGACGGGTCTCGGGAGTCCACGAGCAGTACTTC. Residues: CASSFGRVSGVHEQYF.